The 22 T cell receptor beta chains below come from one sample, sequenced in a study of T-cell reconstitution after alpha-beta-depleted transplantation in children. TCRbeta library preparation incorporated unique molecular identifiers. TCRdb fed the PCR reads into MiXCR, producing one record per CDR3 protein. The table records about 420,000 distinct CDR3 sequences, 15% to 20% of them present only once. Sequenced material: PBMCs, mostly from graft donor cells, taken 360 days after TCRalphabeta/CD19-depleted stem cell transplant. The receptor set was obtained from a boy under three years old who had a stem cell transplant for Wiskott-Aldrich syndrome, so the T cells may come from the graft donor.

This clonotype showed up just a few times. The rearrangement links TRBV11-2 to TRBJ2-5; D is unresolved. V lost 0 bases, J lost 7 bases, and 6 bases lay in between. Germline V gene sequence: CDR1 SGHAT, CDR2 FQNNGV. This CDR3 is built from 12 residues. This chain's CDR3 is CASSLDLVTQYF. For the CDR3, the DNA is TGTGCCAGCAGCTTAGATCTGGTGACCCAGTACTTC.

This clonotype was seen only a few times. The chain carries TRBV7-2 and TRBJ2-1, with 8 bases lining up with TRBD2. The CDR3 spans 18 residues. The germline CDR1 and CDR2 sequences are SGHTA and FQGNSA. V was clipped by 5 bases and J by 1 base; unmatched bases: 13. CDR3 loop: CASSPLPGGSGSYNEQFF. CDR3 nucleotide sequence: TGTGCCAGCAGCCCCCTGCCGGGAGGGTCGGGGTCCTACAATGAGCAGTTCTTC.

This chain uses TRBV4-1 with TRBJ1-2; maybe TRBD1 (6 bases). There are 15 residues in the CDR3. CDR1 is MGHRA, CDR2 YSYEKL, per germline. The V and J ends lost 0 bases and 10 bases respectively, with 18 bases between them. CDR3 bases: TGCGCCAGCAGCCAAGAGGGGGGCAGGGTAAAGACCTACACCTTC. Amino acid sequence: CASSQEGGRVKTYTF.

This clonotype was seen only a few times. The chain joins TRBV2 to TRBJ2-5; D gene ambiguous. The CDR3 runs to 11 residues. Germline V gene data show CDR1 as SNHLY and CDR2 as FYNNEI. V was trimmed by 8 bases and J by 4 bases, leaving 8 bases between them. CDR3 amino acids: CASGRTETQYF. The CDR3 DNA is TGTGCCAGCGGAAGGACAGAGACCCAGTACTTC.

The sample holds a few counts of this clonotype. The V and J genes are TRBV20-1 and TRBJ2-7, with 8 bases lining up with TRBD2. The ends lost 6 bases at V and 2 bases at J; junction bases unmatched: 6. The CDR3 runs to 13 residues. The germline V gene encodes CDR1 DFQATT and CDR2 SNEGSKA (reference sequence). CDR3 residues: CSATREGTYEQYF. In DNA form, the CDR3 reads TGCAGTGCAACCCGGGAGGGAACCTACGAGCAGTACTTC.

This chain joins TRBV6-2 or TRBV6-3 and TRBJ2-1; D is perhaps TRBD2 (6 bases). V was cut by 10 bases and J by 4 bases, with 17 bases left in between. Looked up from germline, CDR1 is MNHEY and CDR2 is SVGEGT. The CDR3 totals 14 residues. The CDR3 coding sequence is TGTGCCACCGCGCGCTCCGGACTATACAATGAGCAGTTCTTC. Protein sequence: CATARSGLYNEQFF.

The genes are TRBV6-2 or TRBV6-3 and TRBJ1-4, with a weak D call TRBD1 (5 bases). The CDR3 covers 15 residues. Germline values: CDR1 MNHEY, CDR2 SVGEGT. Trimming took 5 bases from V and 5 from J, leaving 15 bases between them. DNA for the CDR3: TGTGCCAGCAGTGCCGATGGGTGGACAAATGAAAAACTGTTTTTT. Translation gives CASSADGWTNEKLFF.

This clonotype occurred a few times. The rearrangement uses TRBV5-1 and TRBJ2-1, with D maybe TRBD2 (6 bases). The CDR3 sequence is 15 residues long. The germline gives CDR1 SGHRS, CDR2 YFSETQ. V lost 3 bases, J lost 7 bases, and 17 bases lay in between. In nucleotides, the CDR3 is TGCGCCAGCAGCTCCCATGGGGGACTGACTAATGAGCAGTTCTTC. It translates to CASSSHGGLTNEQFF.

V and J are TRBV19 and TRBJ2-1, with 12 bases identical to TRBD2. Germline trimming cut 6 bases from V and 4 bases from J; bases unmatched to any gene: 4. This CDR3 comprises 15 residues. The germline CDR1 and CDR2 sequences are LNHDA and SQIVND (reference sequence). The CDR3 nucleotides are TGTGCCAGTAGGCGAGGACTAGCGGGGTACAATGAGCAGTTCTTC. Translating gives CASRRGLAGYNEQFF.

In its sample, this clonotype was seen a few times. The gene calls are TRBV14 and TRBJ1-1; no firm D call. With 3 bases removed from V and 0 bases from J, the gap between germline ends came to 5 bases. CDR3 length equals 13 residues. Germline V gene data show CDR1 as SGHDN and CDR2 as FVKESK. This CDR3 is CASSQKLNTEAFF. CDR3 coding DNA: TGTGCCAGCAGCCAGAAGTTGAACACTGAAGCTTTCTTT.

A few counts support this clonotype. Here the CDR3 DNA reads TGTGCCAGCAGGAGACTAGGTTCTACGCAGTATTTT. Its translation is CASRRLGSTQYF. This chain uses TRBV6-1 with TRBJ2-3, with D possibly matching TRBD2 (6 bases). The CDR3 totals 12 residues. V was cut by 6 bases and J by 8 bases, with 12 bases left in between. The germline V gene encodes CDR1 MNHNS and CDR2 SASEGT.

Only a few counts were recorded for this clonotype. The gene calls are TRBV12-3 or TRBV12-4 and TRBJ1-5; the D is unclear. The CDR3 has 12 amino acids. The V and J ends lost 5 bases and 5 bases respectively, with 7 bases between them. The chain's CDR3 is CASSRPDQPQHF. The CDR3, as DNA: TGTGCCAGCAGTCGACCTGATCAGCCCCAGCATTTT.

DNA of the CDR3: TGTGCCAGCAGCAAGCTAGGAACGGGGGGAGGAATTGACTATGGCTACACCTTC. This gives the protein CASSKLGTGGGIDYGYTF. The chain joins TRBV21-1 to TRBJ1-2. TRBV21-1 is listed as a pseudogene. The CDR3 sequence is 18 residues long.

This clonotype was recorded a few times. CDR3 sequence reads: CSASRGSGSTDTQYF. In nucleotides, the CDR3 is TGCAGTGCTAGCCGTGGGAGCGGGAGCACAGATACGCAGTATTTT. This chain uses TRBV20-1 with TRBJ2-3; D possibly corresponds to TRBD2 (6 bases). With 3 bases removed from V and 0 bases from J, the gap between germline ends came to 13 bases. Germline CDR1 reads DFQATT; CDR2 reads SNEGSKA (reference sequence). The CDR3 contains 15 residues.

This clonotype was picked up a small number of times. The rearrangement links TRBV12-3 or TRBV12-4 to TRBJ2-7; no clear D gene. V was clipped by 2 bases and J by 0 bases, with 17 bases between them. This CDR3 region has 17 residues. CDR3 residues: CASSLFRRSGHSYEQYF. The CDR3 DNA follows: TGTGCCAGCAGTTTATTCCGACGCTCAGGCCACTCCTACGAGCAGTACTTC.

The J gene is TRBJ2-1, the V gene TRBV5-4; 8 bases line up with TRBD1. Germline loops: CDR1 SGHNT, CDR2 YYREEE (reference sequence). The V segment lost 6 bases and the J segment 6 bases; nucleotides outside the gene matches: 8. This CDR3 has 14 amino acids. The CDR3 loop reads CASNNQGASNEQFF. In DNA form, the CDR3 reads TGTGCCAGCAACAACCAGGGGGCTAGCAATGAGCAGTTCTTC.

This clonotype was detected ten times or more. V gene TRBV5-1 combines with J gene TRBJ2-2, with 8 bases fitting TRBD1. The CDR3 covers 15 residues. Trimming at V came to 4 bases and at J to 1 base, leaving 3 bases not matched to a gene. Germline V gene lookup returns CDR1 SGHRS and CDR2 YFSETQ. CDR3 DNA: TGCGCCAGCAGCCCCAGGGGGCTGAACACCGGGGAGCTGTTTTTT. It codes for CASSPRGLNTGELFF.

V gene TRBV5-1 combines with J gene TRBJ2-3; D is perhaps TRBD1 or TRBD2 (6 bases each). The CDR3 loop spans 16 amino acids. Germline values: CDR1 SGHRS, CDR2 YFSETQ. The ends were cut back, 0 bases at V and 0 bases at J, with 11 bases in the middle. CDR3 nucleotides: TGCGCCAGCAGCTTGGTTGGGGGGCTGAGCACAGATACGCAGTATTTT. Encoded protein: CASSLVGGLSTDTQYF.

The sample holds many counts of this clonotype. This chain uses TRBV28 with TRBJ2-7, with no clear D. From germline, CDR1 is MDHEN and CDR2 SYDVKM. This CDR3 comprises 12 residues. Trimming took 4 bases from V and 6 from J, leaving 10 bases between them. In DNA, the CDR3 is TGTGCCAGCAGTTCGTCAGGCTCCGAGCAGTACTTC. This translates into CASSSSGSEQYF.

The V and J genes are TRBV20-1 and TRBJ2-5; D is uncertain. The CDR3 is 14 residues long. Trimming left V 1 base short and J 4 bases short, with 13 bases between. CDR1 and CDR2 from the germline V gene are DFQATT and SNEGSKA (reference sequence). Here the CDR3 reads CSARAPRLGETQYF. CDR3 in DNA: TGCAGTGCTAGAGCCCCTAGATTAGGAGAGACCCAGTACTTC.

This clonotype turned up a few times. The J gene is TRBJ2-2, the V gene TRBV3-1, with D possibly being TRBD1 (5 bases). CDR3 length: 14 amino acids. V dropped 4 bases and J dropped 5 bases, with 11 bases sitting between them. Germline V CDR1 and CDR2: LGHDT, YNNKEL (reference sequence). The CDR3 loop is CASSRQGSTGELFF. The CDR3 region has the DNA TGTGCCAGCAGCCGGCAGGGCTCAACCGGGGAGCTGTTTTTT.

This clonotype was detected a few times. CDR3 nucleotide sequence: TGTGCCAGCAGATATGACAGGGCGGTTTCAGACGAGCAGTACTTC. This sequence encodes CASRYDRAVSDEQYF. The chain couples TRBV12-3 or TRBV12-4 to TRBJ2-7; 7 bases line up with TRBD1. This CDR3 has 15 residues. Losses at the gene ends were 6 bases for V and 5 bases for J; bases not matched to a gene: 13.